The sample holds a few counts of the clone carrying this T cell receptor (beta chain). The antigen is undetermined. The sample is drawn from a study of cytomegalovirus exposure and HLA in healthy donors. Broader study findings: Available immune exposure information covered CMV serostatus only. It was likely that a cluster of highly shared sequence variants was a sequencing artifact. A few chains tied to CMV proved CMV antigen-specific in vitro. Accurate predictions that matched the HLA-A and HLA-B alleles of most subjects were reportedly made from TCR beta sequences.

Vbeta (60) and Jbeta (13) primers were used in the PCR. The data were produced by immunoSEQ multiplex PCR, yet TCRdb's version contains in-frame clones alone and is incomplete. Of about 180,000 clones in the sample, 75% to 85% were seen once. The germline CDR1 and CDR2 sequences are MDHEN and SYDVKM. V lost 4 bases and J lost 11; bases outside the gene matches: 6. The CDR3 is 14 amino acids. The TCR was taken from a young man in good health and CMV-seronegative. The chain joins TRBV28 to TRBJ1-6; 9 nucleotides agree with TRBD1. Sequencing was performed on PBMCs. As DNA, the CDR3 is TGTGCCAGCAGTTCGGGACAGGGCTTTGCACCCCTCCACTTT. This sequence encodes CASSSGQGFAPLHF.